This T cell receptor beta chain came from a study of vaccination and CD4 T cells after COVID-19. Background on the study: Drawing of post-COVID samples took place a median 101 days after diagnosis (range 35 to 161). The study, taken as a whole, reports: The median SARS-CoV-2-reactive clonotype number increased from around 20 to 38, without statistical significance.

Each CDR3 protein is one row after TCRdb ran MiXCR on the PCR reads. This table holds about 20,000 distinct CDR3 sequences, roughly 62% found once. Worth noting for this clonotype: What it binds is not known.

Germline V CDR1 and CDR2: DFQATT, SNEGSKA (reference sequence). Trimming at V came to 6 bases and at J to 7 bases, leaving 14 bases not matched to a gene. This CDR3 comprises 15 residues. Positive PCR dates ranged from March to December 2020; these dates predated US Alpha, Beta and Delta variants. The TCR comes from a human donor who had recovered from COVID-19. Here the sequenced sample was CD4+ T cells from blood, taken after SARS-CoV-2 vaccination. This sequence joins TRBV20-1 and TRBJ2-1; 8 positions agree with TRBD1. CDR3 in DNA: TGCAGTGCAACATCTTGGACAGGGACGGGAAATGAGCAGTTCTTC. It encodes CSATSWTGTGNEQFF.